Detailed here is one T cell receptor (beta chain). The sample is drawn from a study of T cell responses to AZD1222 COVID-19 vaccine. Repertoires were generated with immunoSEQ multiplex PCR, while TCRdb's copy carries only in-frame clones and drops some. The table includes 150,000 or so clones, about nine tenths detected once. This CDR3 region has 14 residues. With V trimmed by 11 bases and J by 4 bases, 10 bases remained unmatched. Per the germline V gene, CDR1 is MNHEY and CDR2 is SVGAGI. This receptor was obtained from an adult who received the AZD1222 COVID-19 vaccine. The chain couples TRBV6-5 to TRBJ2-1; 8 bases match TRBD2. The sequenced sample was peripheral blood, obtained 28 days after the second AZD1222 dose. CDR3: CAAQPGGEYNEQFF. In DNA, the CDR3 is TGTGCCGCCCAACCGGGGGGGGAGTACAATGAGCAGTTCTTC.